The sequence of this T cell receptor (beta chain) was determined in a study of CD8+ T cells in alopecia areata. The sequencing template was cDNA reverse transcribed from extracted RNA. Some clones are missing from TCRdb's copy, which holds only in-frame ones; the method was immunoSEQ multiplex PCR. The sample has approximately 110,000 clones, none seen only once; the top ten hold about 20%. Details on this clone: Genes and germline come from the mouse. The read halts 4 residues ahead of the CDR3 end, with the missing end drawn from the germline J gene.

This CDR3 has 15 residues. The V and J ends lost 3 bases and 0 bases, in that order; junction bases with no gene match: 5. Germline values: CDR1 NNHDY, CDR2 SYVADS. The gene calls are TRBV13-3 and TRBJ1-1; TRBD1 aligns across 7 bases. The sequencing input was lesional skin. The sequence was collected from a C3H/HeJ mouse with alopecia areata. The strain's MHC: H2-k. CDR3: CASSVSGQSNTEVFF. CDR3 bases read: TGTGCCAGCAGTGTTTCGGGACAGTCAAACACA.